The entry below describes one T cell receptor (beta chain). Per the germline V gene, CDR1 is SEHNR and CDR2 is FQNEAQ (reference sequence). This CDR3 contains 15 residues. The data originate from a study of monozygotic twins with inflammatory bowel disease. TCRdb re-called the 5' RACE reads; every CDR3 protein appears as one record, without DNA. The repertoire shows about 43,000 distinct CDR3 sequences; the top ten hold about 4.9%. Sample: blood. The source of this sequence is a human donor with ulcerative colitis or Crohn's disease, or a healthy co-twin of an affected twin (not recorded which). This sequence joins TRBV7-9 and TRBJ1-1. CDR3 region: CASSFQGLGTTEAFF.